This T cell receptor (beta chain) was documented in a study of blood T cell repertoires in COVID-19. In the study overall: The United States, Italy and Spain supplied acute and convalescent COVID-19 samples. Nucleic acid was either cDNA or gDNA, and it came from T cells, B-cell-depleted T cells, or PBMCs.

The length of the CDR3 is 16 residues. V gave up 5 bases and J gave up 1 base; unmatched junction bases: 9. In germline, CDR1 is MDHEN, CDR2 SYDVKM. Authors' analysis steps: Amplification with reference gene primers provided the estimates of nucleated cell counts. Clones were sequenced by immunoSEQ multiplex PCR, and TCRdb holds only the in-frame ones, with some missing. That table gives V, J and clone size, and the DNA gave D and trimming. In the table there are roughly 130,000 clones, more than 70% of which are singletons. The V and J genes are TRBV28 and TRBJ1-2, with 8 positions matching TRBD1. This receptor was obtained from an older man with acute or convalescent COVID-19. The sample taken for sequencing was peripheral blood. In nucleotides, the CDR3 is TGTGCCAGCAGTCCCGTATCGGGACAGGTTAACTATGGCTACACCTTC. Its translation is CASSPVSGQVNYGYTF.